The T cell receptor beta chain described here comes from a study of long-term antiretroviral therapy in people with HIV. Samples were assayed with immunoSEQ v3.0 at survey level. The table came from immunoSEQ multiplex PCR; TCRdb's copy has only in-frame clones and leaves some out. This table holds 28,000 or so clones, about 93% found once. Trimming took off 2 bases at V and 12 bases at J, with 22 bases between the two ends. This CDR3 has 14 residues. Germline assignment: CDR1 GTSNPN and CDR2 SVGIG (reference sequence). The sample in question was unsorted PBMCs, obtained 6.2 years after starting antiretroviral therapy. V and J are TRBV30 and TRBJ1-1, with a possible D match to TRBD1 (5 bases). This receptor was identified in a man in his forties with HIV. The CDR3 nucleotides are TGTGCCTGGAGTCCTGGGGGAAAGGGGAGGAACTCTTTCTTT. Residues: CAWSPGGKGRNSFF.